In this sample, the clone carrying this T cell receptor (beta chain) turned up a few times. The entry originates in a study of T cell responses to AZD1222 COVID-19 vaccine. V was cut by 7 bases and J by 9 bases, with 13 bases left in between. The CDR3 contains 13 residues. TCRdb keeps only in-frame clones here, not all; method: immunoSEQ multiplex PCR. Of roughly 180,000 clones detected, roughly 94% appear once; the ten largest clones hold about 1.5%. V gene TRBV12-3 or TRBV12-4 combines with J gene TRBJ1-6; D remains unclear. Specimen: peripheral blood, collected 28 days after the second AZD1222 dose. This sequence was found in an adult who received the AZD1222 COVID-19 vaccine. The CDR3 sequence: CASTLALGSPLHF. The DNA of the CDR3 is TGTGCCAGCACTCTCGCCCTGGGTTCACCCCTCCACTTT.